The table lists the clone carrying this T cell receptor (beta chain) with many counts. The sample belongs to a study of identical twins. Germline V CDR1 and CDR2: SEHNR, FQNEAQ (reference sequence). Unmatched junction bases numbered 10, after V lost 7 bases and J lost 0 bases. The CDR3 spans 17 residues. TCRdb fed the 5' RACE reads into MiXCR, producing one record per CDR3 protein. The data hold roughly 720,000 distinct CDR3 sequences, with about 20% observed a single time. Separately, the same data were catalogued under a study of T cells expressing NK-cell markers. That source reports: Once again these clonotypes came out on top in the CD3+CD56-NKG2C+ fraction of a few donors.

Sequenced material: PBMCs. V usage is TRBV7-9 and J usage is TRBJ2-1, with 9 bases identical to TRBD2. This TCR derives from a woman aged 18 to 35 in good health. CDR3 sequence: CASNHPLSGGSYNEQFF. DNA for the CDR3: TGTGCCAGCAACCACCCGCTTAGCGGGGGCTCCTACAATGAGCAGTTCTTC.